This T cell receptor beta chain appears in the sequencing data of a study of molecular identifiers for immune sequencing clone quantification. Study background: Five portions were made in replicates from RNA of around 20,000 or 100,000 naive CD8 cells, and four underwent sequencing. Study-wide points: Beyond 20 RNA copies, clones held over 98% of effector molecules, compared with under 1% in naive cells.

Naive CD8 T cells, phenotype CD8+CD4-CCR7+CD45RA+, were sorted. In TCRdb, the PCR reads were re-called with MiXCR into one record per CDR3 protein. Among some 100,000 distinct CDR3 sequences listed, under 40% were seen once. Many counts were recorded for this clonotype. Its antigen is undetermined. This receptor was identified in a human donor in good health. Some libraries in this study had Jurkat cell RNA spiked in. The specimen was naive CD8+ T cells from blood, with Jurkat cell RNA spiked in. Subset reported: FACS-sorted CD8+CD4-CCR7+CD45RA+ naive T cells.

CDR3 sequence reads: CASSLTETDTQYF. In DNA, the CDR3 is TGTGCCAGCAGCCTGACAGAGACAGATACGCAGTATTTT. The chain employs TRBV5-4 and TRBJ2-3; maybe TRBD1 (5 bases). The CDR3 is made up of 13 amino acids. The germline V gene encodes CDR1 SGHNT and CDR2 YYREEE (reference sequence). The V gene lost 4 bases and the J gene lost 3 bases, with 9 bases spanning the gap.